This record looks at one TCR beta chain sequence and its context. No antigen is known for it. The protocol was immunoSEQ multiplex PCR, while the TCRdb copy is restricted to in-frame clones and leaves out a portion. This table holds 180,000 or so clones, approximately 93% found once. This sample was taken from a study of T cell responses to AZD1222 COVID-19 vaccine. Study-wide points: Of spike-specific TCRs, nearly half reportedly target regions left unmutated in variants. Every sample of the repertoires postdated the peak T cell response.

Second-dose intervals near 4 or 12 weeks were combined. The germline V gene has CDR1 GTSNPN and CDR2 SVGIG (reference sequence). This CDR3 comprises 15 residues. Trimming stripped 5 bases from V and 4 bases from J, with 18 bases between. This chain uses TRBV30 with TRBJ2-1; a weak D match, TRBD1 (6 bases). This TCR derives from an adult who received the AZD1222 COVID-19 vaccine. Source: peripheral blood, taken 28 days after the second AZD1222 dose. The CDR3 nucleotides read TGTGCCTGGCAGGTACAGGGAAGGGAATACAATGAGCAGTTCTTC. Translated, it gives CAWQVQGREYNEQFF.